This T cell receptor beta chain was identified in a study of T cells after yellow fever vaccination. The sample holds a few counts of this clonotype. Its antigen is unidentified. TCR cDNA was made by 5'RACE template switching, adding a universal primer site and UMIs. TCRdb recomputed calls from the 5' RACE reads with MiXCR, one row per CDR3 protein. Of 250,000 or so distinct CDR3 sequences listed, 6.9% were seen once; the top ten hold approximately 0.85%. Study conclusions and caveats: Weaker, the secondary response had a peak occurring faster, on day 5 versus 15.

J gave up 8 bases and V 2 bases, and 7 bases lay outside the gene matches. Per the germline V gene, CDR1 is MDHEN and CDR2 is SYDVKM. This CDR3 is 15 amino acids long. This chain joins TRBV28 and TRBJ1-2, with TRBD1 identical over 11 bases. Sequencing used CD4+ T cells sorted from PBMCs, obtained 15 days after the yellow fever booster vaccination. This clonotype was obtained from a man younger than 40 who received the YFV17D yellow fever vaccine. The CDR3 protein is CASSLPGDRGRGYTF. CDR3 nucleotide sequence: TGTGCCAGCAGTTTACCCGGGGACAGGGGGAGGGGCTACACCTTC.